Listed below are T cell receptor beta chains from one sample, sequenced in a study of shared clonotypes between healthy human individuals. Some clones are missing from TCRdb's copy, which holds only in-frame ones; the method was immunoSEQ multiplex PCR. The sample shows 2 million to 2.5 million clones, approximately 96% of them seen only once. The sample consisted of naive CD4+ T cells sorted from blood. These receptors were collected from a young man in good health. Both conserved end residues are part of each CDR3. A D gene is named only where the DNA matches it firmly. Clone size is not always given. Where it is, it says once, few, many or a class for expanded clones.

>.|.|TRBV28|16|TRBJ1-2
CASTIGSPGLGRGYTF
TGTGCCAGCACCATAGGGTCTCCAGGGTTGGGGCGTGGCTACACCTTC
>.|.|TRBV28|15|TRBJ1-2
CASSLERFGTATATF
TGTGCCAGCAGCTTGGAACGTTTCGGGACGGCCACCGCTACTTTC
>.|TRBD1|TRBV10-3|15|TRBJ2-1
CAISGYRDRVNEQFF
TGTGCCATCAGTGGGTACCGGGACAGGGTAAATGAGCAGTTCTTC
>.|.|TRBV6-1|15|TRBJ2-1
CASSESQGTYNEQFF
TGTGCCAGCAGTGAATCGCAGGGAACCTACAATGAGCAGTTCTTC
>.|.|TRBV7-9|14|TRBJ2-7
CASSLMGGPHEQYF
TGTGCCAGCAGCTTAATGGGGGGGCCGCACGAGCAGTACTTC
>.|.|TRBV9|13|TRBJ2-6
CASNLGGANVLTF
TGTGCCAGCAATTTGGGTGGGGCCAACGTCCTGACTTTC
>.|.|TRBV6-1|15|TRBJ2-7
CASRWTDLSSYEQYF
TGTGCCAGCAGATGGACAGATTTAAGCTCCTACGAGCAGTACTTC
>.|.|TRBV6-5|15|TRBJ1-5
CASSPSGGTQQPQHF
TGTGCCAGCAGTCCATCGGGCGGGACACAACAGCCCCAGCATTTT
>.|.|TRBV7-8|12|TRBJ2-1
CASSLLAPEQFF
TGTGCCAGCAGCTTGCTAGCGCCTGAGCAGTTCTTC
>.|.|TRBV2|12|TRBJ2-5
CASSPTQETQYF
TGTGCCAGCAGCCCCACCCAAGAGACCCAGTACTTC
>.|.|TRBV5-6|16|TRBJ2-6
CASSFEGTSGANVLTF
TGTGCCAGCAGCTTCGAAGGGACCTCTGGGGCCAACGTCCTGACTTTC
>.|TRBD2|TRBV6-1|15|TRBJ2-7
CASINPGTITYEQYF
TGTGCCAGTATAAACCCAGGGACTATCACCTACGAGCAGTACTTC
>.|.|TRBV18|16|TRBJ2-1
CASSVGSSNSYNEQFF
TGTGCCAGCTCCGTGGGCAGTTCAAACTCCTACAATGAGCAGTTCTTC
>.|TRBD2|TRBV30|15|TRBJ2-3
CAWSFLAGGTDTQYF
TGTGCCTGGAGTTTTCTAGCGGGAGGCACAGATACGCAGTATTTT
>.|.|TRBV27|12|TRBJ2-7
CASSPGRYEQYF
TGTGCCAGCAGCCCGGGACGGTACGAGCAGTACTTC
>.|.|TRBV29-1|14|TRBJ2-4
CSVVFAAGKNIQYF
TGCAGCGTTGTGTTTGCAGCGGGCAAAAACATTCAGTACTTC
>.|.|TRBV7-2|15|TRBJ2-7
CASSLFGSDSYEQYF
TGTGCCAGCAGCTTATTCGGGAGCGATTCCTACGAGCAGTACTTC
>once|TRBD1|TRBV6-5|15|TRBJ1-2
CASSGTTGIVNGYTF
TGTGCCAGCAGCGGCACGACAGGGATCGTTAATGGCTACACCTTC
>.|.|TRBV7-2|15|TRBJ2-2
CASSLAMGNTGELFF
TGTGCCAGCAGCTTAGCGATGGGGAACACCGGGGAGCTGTTTTTT
>.|TRBD1|TRBV18|16|TRBJ2-7
CASSPVAGGSSYEQYF
TGTGCCAGCTCACCAGTTGCAGGGGGCTCCTCCTACGAGCAGTACTTC
>.|TRBD2|TRBV28|14|TRBJ2-7
CASSSRLAGNEQYF
TGTGCCAGCAGTTCGAGGCTAGCGGGGAACGAGCAGTACTTC
>.|TRBD1|TRBV28|14|TRBJ1-1
CASRVDRGNTEAFF
TGTGCCAGCCGGGTGGACAGGGGAAACACTGAAGCTTTCTTT
>.|TRBD1|TRBV2|15|TRBJ2-2
CASNYLGQGAGELFF
TGTGCCAGCAACTACCTCGGACAGGGTGCCGGGGAGCTGTTTTTT
>.|.|TRBV14|16|TRBJ2-1
CASSLIERSPGDEQFF
TGTGCCAGCAGCCTCATCGAGCGGAGCCCCGGGGATGAGCAGTTCTTC
>.|.|TRBV29-1|16|TRBJ1-2
CSVVNWVGLSNYGYTF
TGCAGCGTTGTTAATTGGGTCGGGCTTTCTAACTATGGCTACACCTTC
>.|TRBD2|TRBV10-3|13|TRBJ2-7
CAIRITSGYEQYF
TGTGCCATCAGGATAACTAGCGGCTACGAGCAGTACTTC
>.|TRBD1|TRBV5-1|15|TRBJ1-5
CASSLGEGQGEPQHF
TGCGCCAGCAGCTTGGGGGAGGGACAGGGCGAGCCCCAGCATTTT
>once|TRBD1|TRBV6-1|15|TRBJ1-6
CASSPQTGNNSPLHF
TGTGCCAGCAGTCCACAGACAGGGAATAATTCACCCCTCCACTTT
>.|TRBD1|TRBV6-5|13|TRBJ1-6
CASRSGQGSPLHF
TGTGCCAGCAGGAGCGGACAGGGATCACCCCTCCACTTT
>once|TRBD1|TRBV25-1|13|TRBJ1-1
CASSEARGAEAFF
TGTGCCAGCAGTGAGGCCAGGGGGGCTGAAGCTTTCTTT
>.|.|TRBV30|15|TRBJ2-5
CAWRGLALQEMAQYF
TGTGCCTGGAGAGGTCTAGCATTACAAGAGATGGCCCAGTACTTC
>.|.|TRBV6-5|11|TRBJ1-2
CASYTSIGYTF
TGTGCCAGCTACACCTCCATAGGCTACACCTTC
>few|.|TRBV5-1|14|TRBJ2-5
CASSLGAVQETQYF
TGCGCCAGCAGCTTGGGGGCGGTACAAGAGACCCAGTACTTC
>.|.|TRBV5-1|15|TRBJ1-1
CASSWGSGVDTEAFF
TGCGCCAGCAGCTGGGGTTCAGGGGTTGACACTGAAGCTTTCTTT
>.|TRBD1|TRBV5-4|13|TRBJ1-5
CASSPGQGAPQHF
TGTGCCAGCAGCCCGGGACAGGGGGCTCCCCAGCATTTT
>.|TRBD1|TRBV9|14|TRBJ1-2
CASSVDWTGMGYTF
TGTGCCAGCAGCGTAGATTGGACAGGGATGGGCTACACCTTC
>.|.|TRBV30|11|TRBJ2-5
CAWSQGGTQYF
TGTGCCTGGAGTCAGGGGGGGACCCAGTACTTC
>.|.|TRBV6-5|13|TRBJ1-1
CASSYGQNTEAFF
TGTGCCAGCAGTTATGGGCAGAACACTGAAGCTTTCTTT
>.|TRBD1|TRBV7-2|15|TRBJ1-2
CASRLTTGGDYGYTF
TGTGCCAGCAGACTTACGACAGGGGGCGACTATGGCTACACCTTC
>.|TRBD1|TRBV6-1|18|TRBJ2-5
CASSEDVGQGYAGETQYF
TGTGCCAGCAGTGAAGACGTGGGACAGGGCTACGCCGGGGAGACCCAGTACTTC
>.|TRBD1|TRBV28|15|TRBJ1-5
CASNPRTGINQPQHF
TGTGCCAGCAACCCTAGGACAGGGATCAATCAGCCCCAGCATTTT
>once|.|TRBV5-6|16|TRBJ1-5
CASSTGTTLSNQPQHF
TGTGCCAGCAGCACCGGGACAACCCTTAGCAATCAGCCCCAGCATTTT
>.|.|TRBV18|17|TRBJ1-4
CASSPNGLLATNEKLFF
TGTGCCAGCTCACCAAACGGTTTGTTGGCAACTAATGAAAAACTGTTTTTT
>once|.|TRBV25-1|13|TRBJ2-7
CASSENKSGEQYF
TGTGCCAGCAGTGAAAACAAGTCAGGCGAGCAGTACTTC
>.|.|TRBV6-1|16|TRBJ2-3
CASSELGIGSTDTQYF
TGTGCCAGCAGTGAACTGGGAATAGGTAGCACAGATACGCAGTATTTT
>.|TRBD2|TRBV28|14|TRBJ2-4
CASSLTGLAVIQYF
TGTGCCAGCAGCCTAACGGGACTAGCGGTTATTCAGTACTTC
>.|.|TRBV5-1|17|TRBJ2-3
CASSPRRTTISTDTQYF
TGCGCCAGCAGCCCCCGGCGGACTACCATTAGCACAGATACGCAGTATTTT
>.|.|TRBV5-1|16|TRBJ1-5
CASSCPRSAFNQPQHF
TGCGCCAGCAGCTGCCCACGATCGGCCTTCAATCAGCCCCAGCATTTT
>.|.|TRBV30|12|TRBJ2-1
CAWSKGGNEQFF
TGTGCCTGGAGTAAAGGTGGAAATGAGCAGTTCTTC